This TCR beta chain came from a study of OX40 agonist ivuxolimab in advanced cancers. In the study overall: One patient with hepatocellular carcinoma and two with cutaneous melanoma, three in all, had partial responses.

Assay used: immunoSEQ multiplex PCR; TCRdb lists only in-frame clones, some missing. The data hold around 94,000 clones, with about 92% observed a single time. Note on this clone: What it recognizes is unknown. A read error may produce the germline difference seen at one junction end. Within the sample, other DNA sequences also encode this same CDR3.

Germline V gene sequence: CDR1 MNHEY, CDR2 SVGAGI. The CDR3 is 13 amino acids. Study-wide results and limits: Fewer expanded clones were found on average in CD4+ than in CD8+ T cells. CD4+ and CD8+ blood T cells expanded clonally by week 6 at 0.1 to 3.0 mg/kg.

The sequencing used CD4+ or CD8+ T cells sorted from blood, collected in a trial of the OX40 agonist ivuxolimab. The chain uses TRBV6-5 and TRBJ1-1; TRBD1 agrees at 7 bases. This TCR was sampled from an adult with an advanced solid tumor such as melanoma, head and neck, liver or kidney cancer. The CDR3 DNA sequence: TGTGCCAGCAGTTGGACAGGCGCTGCCGAAGCGTTCTTT. It translates to CASSWTGAAEAFF.